This T cell receptor beta chain was found in a study of siplizumab effects on memory and regulatory T cells. Study-level findings and limits: Roughly 75-95% of proliferating CD4+ or CD8+ clones lacked an assignable naive or memory phenotype. Naive T cells were seemingly more diverse than memory cells, and major contributions to the alloresponse seemed to be made by them.

Assays captured approximately 10^5 TCR templates per sample. Generated by immunoSEQ multiplex PCR, the TCRdb table keeps only in-frame clones and is missing some. The sample records some 46,000 clones, approximately 93% being singletons. Of note for this clone: Its specificity is unknown.

The germline V gene has CDR1 MDHEN and CDR2 SYDVKM. V lost 3 bases, J lost 5 bases, and 7 bases stayed unmatched. There are 15 residues in the CDR3. This rearrangement joins TRBV28 to TRBJ1-2; TRBD1 matches at 9 bases. The sequenced material came from CD8+ T cells sorted from blood. This sequence was found in a human donor in good health. The CDR3 here is CASSLGQGIRYGYTF. The CDR3 coding sequence is TGTGCCAGCAGTTTGGGACAGGGTATTAGGTATGGCTACACCTTC.